The clone carrying this T cell receptor (beta chain) appeared a few times. Its antigen remains unidentified. This sample is part of a study of response to subunit inactivated influenza vaccine. Study results and caveats: Authors proposed each seasonal influenza vaccination draws in few new T cells.

TCRdb reprocessed the RT-PCR reads via MiXCR and lists one record per CDR3 protein. The table records approximately 520,000 distinct CDR3 sequences, 25% of them present only once. The CDR3 is made up of 15 amino acids. The V gene end was trimmed by 2 bases and the J gene end by 9 bases; junction bases not matched to a gene: 7. CDR1 is DFQATT and CDR2 is SNEGSKA in the germline V gene (reference sequence). This sequence originates from a man in his forties or fifties who received an inactivated influenza vaccine. The source was CD4+ T cells sorted from PBMCs, collected roughly 5 days after vaccination. V usage is TRBV20-1 and J usage is TRBJ1-6; 10 positions match TRBD1. The chain's CDR3 is CSARTGQGEVSPLHF. CDR3 coding DNA: TGCAGTGCTAGAACAGGACAGGGGGAAGTTTCACCCCTCCACTTT.